The clone carrying this TCR beta chain was recorded once. Its target is unknown. This entry belongs to a study of T cell therapy after organ transplantation. Germline values: CDR1 SGHTA, CDR2 FQGNSA. The V end was cut by 1 base, the J end by 2 bases, with 9 bases between. CDR3 length: 14 residues. Repertoires were generated with immunoSEQ multiplex PCR, while TCRdb's copy carries only in-frame clones and drops some. This table holds some 48,000 clones, about 95% found once. The clonotype originates from a human patient who had received a solid organ transplant and had CMV disease. The sequenced sample was CD8+ T cells from blood, obtained before autologous CMV-specific T cell therapy. The chain combines TRBV7-2 with TRBJ2-7; no definite D call. CDR3 protein: CASSLDSHTYEQYF. In DNA form, the CDR3 reads TGTGCCAGCAGCTTAGACAGCCACACCTACGAGCAGTACTTC.